This passage covers 26 T cell receptor beta chains from one sample sequenced in a study of T cell changes during pregnancy in multiple sclerosis. The assay was immunoSEQ multiplex PCR, and TCRdb's table has in-frame clones only and misses some. This table has over 90,000 clones, roughly 93% appearing once. The source material was peripheral blood, sampled after pregnancy. The origin of the receptors is a female donor with multiple sclerosis, enrolled in a pregnancy study.

V usage is TRBV14 and J usage is TRBJ2-1; the match to TRBD1 covers 7 bases. Looked up from germline, CDR1 is SGHDN and CDR2 is FVKESK. This CDR3 has 12 amino acids. The junction had 1 base not matched to a gene; V was cut back by 2 bases and J by 9 bases. CDR3 DNA: TGTGCCAGCAGCCAAAACAGGGGTGAGCAGTTCTTC. Residues: CASSQNRGEQFF.

The rearrangement joins TRBV7-9 to TRBJ1-5; D is unclear. This CDR3 contains 12 residues. The ends were cut back, 5 bases at V and 10 bases at J, with 12 bases in the middle. Germline V gene sequence: CDR1 SEHNR, CDR2 FQNEAQ (reference sequence). The CDR3 coding sequence is TGTGCCAGCAGCCATACCGGTCAACCCCAGCATTTT. Translating it yields CASSHTGQPQHF.

This sequence joins TRBV5-1 and TRBJ2-6, with D possibly matching TRBD1 (5 bases). The V gene's germline CDR1 is SGHRS and CDR2 YFSETQ. This CDR3 region has 14 residues. V lost 2 bases, J lost 2 bases, and 5 bases lay in between. The CDR3 region has the DNA TGCGCCAGCAGCTTAGGGGCTGGGGCCAACGTCCTGACTTTC. Translated, it gives CASSLGAGANVLTF.

V is TRBV6-1 and J is TRBJ2-1; 12 bases line up with TRBD2. The V gene end was trimmed by 4 bases and the J gene end by 9 bases; junction bases not matched to a gene: 7. The V gene's germline CDR1 is MNHNS and CDR2 SASEGT. The CDR3 consists of 15 residues. The CDR3 bases are TGTGCCAGCAGTGTTCGACTAGCGGGAGCATTTGAGCAGTTCTTC. Amino acid sequence: CASSVRLAGAFEQFF.

The V and J genes are TRBV7-2 and TRBJ2-1; TRBD2 aligns across 13 bases. The V segment lost 5 bases and the J segment 15 bases; nucleotides outside the gene matches: 10. The CDR3 sequence is 14 residues long. Germline V CDR1 and CDR2: SGHTA, FQGNSA. In nucleotides, the CDR3 is TGTGCCAGCAGCCGGACTAGCGGGAGCTTTGTCTCGTTCTTC. It codes for CASSRTSGSFVSFF.

The V call is TRBV5-1, the J call TRBJ2-7; D remains ambiguous. Germline V lookup: CDR1 SGHRS, CDR2 YFSETQ. Trimming took off 2 bases at V and 3 bases at J, with 9 bases between the two ends. The CDR3 extends over 13 amino acids. The CDR3 spells CASSLDMHYEQYF. The CDR3 nucleotides read TGCGCCAGCAGCTTAGACATGCACTACGAGCAGTACTTC.

As DNA, the CDR3 is TGCGCCAGCAGCCTTACACAGGGGAGCTACGAAAAACTGTTTTTT. Amino acids: CASSLTQGSYEKLFF. V usage is TRBV4-3 and J usage is TRBJ1-4; 7 bases match TRBD1. This CDR3 spans 15 amino acids. Germline CDR1 is LGHNA and CDR2 is YSLEER. The ends lost 4 bases at V and 8 bases at J; junction bases unmatched: 10.

The V call is TRBV19, the J call TRBJ1-4; 10 bases map to TRBD1. CDR3 length: 16 residues. The trim removed 5 bases at V and 4 bases at J, leaving 7 bases unmatched. Germline CDR1 LNHDA, CDR2 SQIVND (reference sequence). The chain's CDR3 is CASSQSRTGGNEKLFF. Here the CDR3 DNA reads TGTGCCAGTAGTCAGTCCCGGACAGGGGGTAATGAAAAACTGTTTTTT.

This chain uses TRBV9 with TRBJ1-4; 9 bases align to TRBD1. Germline values: CDR1 SGDLS, CDR2 YYNGEE. Trimming took 0 bases from V and 4 from J; bases not matched to a gene: 7. There are 17 residues in the CDR3. CDR3 amino acids: CASSVGGGTGYNEKLFF. CDR3 in DNA: TGTGCCAGCAGCGTAGGGGGAGGGACAGGGTATAATGAAAAACTGTTTTTT.

The chain couples TRBV4-1 to TRBJ1-2; D is perhaps TRBD1 (5 bases). The ends were cut back, 4 bases at V and 3 bases at J, with 15 bases in the middle. The CDR3 sequence is 15 residues long. Germline V gives CDR1 MGHRA, CDR2 YSYEKL. For the CDR3, the DNA is TGCGCCAGCAGCCCTGAAAGGGGATTAGACTATGGCTACACCTTC. It translates to CASSPERGLDYGYTF.

The chain is built from TRBV5-5 and TRBJ2-7, with TRBD1 matching over 8 bases. Germline trimming cut 4 bases from V and 5 bases from J; bases unmatched to any gene: 8. CDR3 length equals 14 residues. Germline V gene lookup returns CDR1 SGHKS and CDR2 YYEKEE (reference sequence). CDR3 DNA: TGTGCCAGCAGCCCCGGACAGGGTCAACACGAGCAGTACTTC. Its protein product is CASSPGQGQHEQYF.

This clone was seen only once. The CDR3 DNA reads as TGTGCCAGCAGTTCGCCGACTAGCGCGCCCGGCAATGAGCAGTTCTTC. Protein product: CASSSPTSAPGNEQFF. The V and J genes are TRBV27 and TRBJ2-1, with 8 nucleotides matching TRBD2. The V gene end was trimmed by 4 bases and the J gene end by 6 bases; junction bases not matched to a gene: 11. This CDR3 region has 16 residues. CDR1 MNHEY and CDR2 SMNVEV come from the germline V gene (reference sequence).

The chain combines TRBV29-1 with TRBJ1-1; 7 positions match TRBD1. This CDR3 spans 13 amino acids. The J segment lost 7 bases and the V segment lost 6 bases, leaving 11 bases of the junction unmatched. The germline V gene encodes CDR1 SQVTM and CDR2 ANQGSEA. The DNA of the CDR3 is TGCAGCGTAACGAAACAGGGGACGAGTGAAGCTTTCTTT. The encoded protein is CSVTKQGTSEAFF.

In this sample, this clone turned up once. The chain combines TRBV5-1 with TRBJ2-4, with D possibly being TRBD2 (7 bases). CDR3 length: 15 residues. Germline CDR1 SGHRS, CDR2 YFSETQ. V lost 4 bases and J lost 13, with 24 bases in between. The CDR3 region has the DNA TGCGCCAGCAGCGCTCGGGGGGTAGGGGGAGAGCGACAGTACTTC. Protein sequence: CASSARGVGGERQYF.

The chain uses TRBV2 and TRBJ1-6; D unresolved. V was trimmed by 7 bases and J by 5 bases, leaving 12 bases between them. The V gene's germline CDR1 is SNHLY and CDR2 FYNNEI. The CDR3 totals 14 residues. The CDR3, as DNA: TGTGCCAGCACCAGAGAGGCAGATAATTCACCCCTCCACTTT. Its protein is CASTREADNSPLHF.

V is TRBV4-1 and J is TRBJ2-7; D not certain. Germline CDR1 and CDR2: MGHRA and YSYEKL. V gave up 1 base and J gave up 5 bases, with 18 bases separating them. The CDR3 length is 16 residues. The chain's CDR3 is CASSQGIARSYNEQYF. CDR3 sequence (DNA): TGCGCCAGCAGCCAAGGCATAGCTAGATCGTATAACGAGCAGTACTTC.

The chain links TRBV29-1 to TRBJ2-7; 16 positions agree with TRBD2. Germline CDR1 SQVTM, CDR2 ANQGSEA. This CDR3 spans 15 amino acids. Losses at the gene ends were 5 bases for V and 4 bases for J; bases not matched to a gene: 5. CDR3 coding DNA: TGCAGCGTTTCCGGGACTAGCGGGAGGGCTTACGAGCAGTACTTC. Translated, it gives CSVSGTSGRAYEQYF.

This clone showed up just once. This chain joins TRBV6-1 and TRBJ1-5; D remains ambiguous. The germline V gene has CDR1 MNHNS and CDR2 SASEGT. Trimming cost V 6 bases and J 3 bases, with 15 bases left between them. The CDR3 length is 15 residues. The CDR3 protein is CASSVNGEFNQPQHF. CDR3 nucleotide sequence: TGTGCCAGCAGCGTAAACGGAGAATTCAATCAGCCCCAGCATTTT.

The chain combines TRBV5-4 with TRBJ2-4; 8 bases agree with TRBD1. CDR1 and CDR2 from the germline V gene are SGHNT and YYREEE (reference sequence). The V and J ends lost 2 bases and 0 bases, in that order; junction bases with no gene match: 4. This CDR3 contains 16 residues. CDR3 nucleotides: TGTGCCAGCAGCTTACAGGGGGTTGTAGCCAAAAACATTCAGTACTTC. Its translation is CASSLQGVVAKNIQYF.

This chain joins TRBV19 and TRBJ1-5, with a possible D match to TRBD1 (6 bases). Trimming removed 6 bases at V and 0 bases at J, with 18 bases between. This CDR3 is built from 17 residues. From germline, CDR1 is LNHDA and CDR2 SQIVND (reference sequence). CDR3 DNA: TGTGCCAGTAGGACCCTGGGCAGGGGAAGTAGCAATCAGCCCCAGCATTTT. Its translation is CASRTLGRGSSNQPQHF.

V usage is TRBV11-1 and J usage is TRBJ2-3; no clear D gene. Germline CDR1 SGHAT, CDR2 FQDESV (reference sequence). CDR3 length: 13 residues. Trimming took 7 bases from V and 0 from J, leaving 8 bases between them. The CDR3 loop reads CASNFASTDTQYF. The CDR3 DNA reads as TGTGCCAGCAACTTCGCGAGCACAGATACGCAGTATTTT.

This rearrangement joins TRBV27 to TRBJ2-3; 8 nucleotides match TRBD2. The V gene end was trimmed by 4 bases and the J gene end by 0 bases; junction bases not matched to a gene: 12. The CDR3 is 18 amino acids. Germline CDR1 and CDR2: MNHEY and SMNVEV (reference sequence). The CDR3 loop reads CASSYRAPRGGSTDTQYF. CDR3 nucleotides: TGTGCCAGCAGTTATAGGGCGCCACGGGGGGGTAGCACAGATACGCAGTATTTT.

The gene calls are TRBV30 and TRBJ2-7; 8 positions agree with TRBD2. J gave up 5 bases and V 5 bases, and 8 bases lay outside the gene matches. This CDR3 contains 13 residues. Looked up from germline, CDR1 is GTSNPN and CDR2 is SVGIG (reference sequence). CDR3 in amino acids: CAWAGLANHEQYF. CDR3 bases: TGTGCCTGGGCTGGACTAGCCAACCACGAGCAGTACTTC.

The CDR3 DNA follows: TGTGCCTGGTCCGGGGGGGGGCGAATCTCCGAGCAGTACTTC. Protein sequence: CAWSGGGRISEQYF. The chain uses TRBV30 and TRBJ2-7; 8 nucleotides agree with TRBD2. The CDR3 covers 14 residues. Germline assignment: CDR1 GTSNPN and CDR2 SVGIG (reference sequence). V lost 5 bases and J lost 6; bases outside the gene matches: 12.

V gene TRBV5-1 combines with J gene TRBJ2-3; 10 bases map to TRBD2. J gave up 5 bases and V 7 bases, and 7 bases lay outside the gene matches. The CDR3 length is 14 residues. Germline V gene lookup returns CDR1 SGHRS and CDR2 YFSETQ. CDR3 loop: CASSELAGRDTQYF. The CDR3 DNA follows: TGCGCCAGCTCGGAACTAGCGGGGCGAGATACGCAGTATTTT.

This clone was detected a few times. This chain connects TRBV5-5 to TRBJ1-6; maybe TRBD1 (6 bases). Germline V lookup: CDR1 SGHKS, CDR2 YYEKEE (reference sequence). The V end lost 4 bases, the J end lost 6 bases, and 20 bases lay between the germline ends. The CDR3 covers 17 residues. As DNA, the CDR3 is TGTGCCAGCAGCGGGGGGGCCGGGTCGGGGGCTAATTCACCCCTCCACTTT. Protein sequence: CASSGGAGSGANSPLHF.